This TCR beta chain emerged from a study of cytomegalovirus exposure and HLA in healthy donors. Study-level findings and limits: Most TCR sequences showed up rarely, but some public TCRs showed up in many donors. The study recorded around 160 TCR beta chains that were cytomegalovirus-associated.

Germline CDR1 reads MGHDK; CDR2 reads SYGVNS. V lost 4 bases, J lost 5 bases, and 4 bases stayed unmatched. CDR3 length: 13 amino acids. As regards this clone: What it recognizes is unknown.

This table comes from immunoSEQ multiplex PCR, and its TCRdb copy is limited to in-frame clones, with some not included. The table records about 330,000 clones, about nine tenths of them present only once. This sequence originates from a young woman in good health and CMV-seronegative. Sequencing was performed on PBMCs. The chain is built from TRBV25-1 and TRBJ1-1; TRBD1 matches at 7 bases. CDR3 sequence: CASSAYRGTEAFF. The CDR3 coding sequence is TGTGCCAGCAGTGCCTACAGGGGAACTGAAGCTTTCTTT.